The 25 T cell receptor beta chains reported below all come from one sample, sequenced in a study of cytomegalovirus exposure and HLA in healthy donors. The PCR had 60 Vbeta and 13 Jbeta primers. Produced via immunoSEQ multiplex PCR; TCRdb's table is partial and in-frame only. The sample has 140,000 or so clones; around 74% are singletons. Sequences were obtained from PBMCs. These receptors all come from a man in his late teens or twenties in good health and CMV-seropositive.

CDR3 amino acids: CSAPGGETQYF. As DNA, the CDR3 is TGCAGTGCGCCGGGTGGGGAGACCCAGTACTTC. J is TRBJ2-5 and V is TRBV20-1; D is unresolved. This CDR3 contains 11 residues. V was trimmed by 6 bases and J by 5 bases, leaving 10 bases between them. Germline V gene lookup returns CDR1 DFQATT and CDR2 SNEGSKA (reference sequence).

The chain couples TRBV5-4 to TRBJ1-4; D might be TRBD1 (6 bases). The CDR3 has 12 amino acids. From germline, CDR1 is SGHNT and CDR2 YYREEE (reference sequence). The V end was cut by 4 bases, the J end by 7 bases, with 8 bases between. CDR3 DNA: TGTGCCAGCAGCACAGGGTCTGAAAAACTGTTTTTT. It codes for CASSTGSEKLFF.

The rearrangement uses TRBV6-1 and TRBJ2-7; possible D gene TRBD1, 5 bases. V dropped 6 bases and J dropped 1 base, with 13 bases sitting between them. The CDR3 is 14 amino acids. Germline CDR1 reads MNHNS; CDR2 reads SASEGT. The CDR3: CASRNLRVSYEQYF. CDR3 nucleotides: TGTGCCAGCAGAAACCTCAGGGTGTCCTACGAGCAGTACTTC.

This chain uses TRBV10-3 with TRBJ2-1; 8 nucleotides match TRBD2. The V gene end was trimmed by 8 bases and the J gene end by 1 base; junction bases not matched to a gene: 4. The germline gives CDR1 ENHRY, CDR2 SYGVKD. This CDR3 contains 14 residues. The CDR3 DNA reads as TGTGCCATCGGCGGGGGGAATTCCTACAATGAGCAGTTCTTC. This encodes CAIGGGNSYNEQFF.

The genes are TRBV6-5 and TRBJ1-5; 8 bases are shared with TRBD1. The ends lost 0 bases at V and 4 bases at J; junction bases unmatched: 5. Germline V gene data show CDR1 as MNHEY and CDR2 as SVGAGI. The CDR3 consists of 16 residues. The CDR3 loop reads CASSYSRTGPNQPQHF. The CDR3 nucleotides are TGTGCCAGCAGTTACTCAAGGACAGGGCCAAATCAGCCCCAGCATTTT.

This clone was observed a single time. The V gene is TRBV5-1, the J gene TRBJ2-5; 10 positions agree with TRBD2. Trimming cost V 3 bases and J 5 bases; bases outside gene matches: 13. There are 17 residues in the CDR3. Germline V lookup: CDR1 SGHRS, CDR2 YFSETQ. Written as DNA, the CDR3 is TGCGCCAGCAGCTCGTGGAGGAGCGGGAGGGCCAGCGAGACCCAGTACTTC. Its protein is CASSSWRSGRASETQYF.

This clone was observed a handful of times. The V call is TRBV11-1, the J call TRBJ2-3, with D maybe TRBD2 (7 bases). CDR1 is SGHAT and CDR2 is FQDESV in the germline V gene (reference sequence). This CDR3 has 16 amino acids. Trimming took 0 bases from V and 14 from J, leaving 24 bases between them. The CDR3 region is CASSLARGASGLGMYF. The CDR3 DNA reads as TGTGCCAGCAGCTTAGCTCGGGGGGCTAGCGGCCTGGGCATGTATTTT.

This clone was counted between two and nine times. This chain links TRBV27 with TRBJ1-1, with 8 bases lining up with TRBD1. The J segment lost 5 bases and the V segment lost 7 bases, leaving 3 bases of the junction unmatched. CDR1 MNHEY and CDR2 SMNVEV come from the germline V gene (reference sequence). The CDR3 consists of 12 residues. The CDR3 region is CASTTGGTEAFF. The CDR3 bases are TGTGCCAGCACTACAGGGGGAACTGAAGCTTTCTTT.

The chain employs TRBV9 and TRBJ2-5; D might be TRBD1 (6 bases). Between the trimmed V and J ends, which lost 1 base and 5 bases, there was a span of 12 bases. Germline V lookup: CDR1 SGDLS, CDR2 YYNGEE. The CDR3 spans 14 residues. CDR3 sequence (DNA): TGTGCCAGCAGCGTAAGGGACACCAGGGAGACCCAGTACTTC. As protein: CASSVRDTRETQYF.

As concerns this clone: Germline is not matched at one junction end, which may reflect a read error. This chain joins TRBV6-1 and TRBJ2-5; TRBD1 agrees at 7 bases. CDR1 MNHNS and CDR2 SASEGT come from the germline V gene. This CDR3 contains 18 residues. CDR3 DNA sequence: TGTGCCAGCAGTGAAAGGGTCATAGGGGGCCCGTACCAAGAGACCCCGTACTTC. This translates into CASSERVIGGPYQETPYF.

The chain has TRBV9 and TRBJ2-2; perhaps TRBD2 as D (5 bases). V was clipped by 8 bases and J by 3 bases, with 14 bases between them. The CDR3 runs to 14 residues. Germline CDR1 SGDLS, CDR2 YYNGEE. CDR3 sequence: CASRRKRDTGELFF. DNA of the CDR3: TGTGCCAGTAGAAGGAAGAGGGACACCGGGGAGCTGTTTTTT.

This clone appeared a few times. J is TRBJ2-1 and V is TRBV12-5; D is undetermined. From germline, CDR1 is LGHNT and CDR2 FRNRAP. This CDR3 has 13 amino acids. V lost 1 base to trimming and J lost 2 bases, with 3 bases between them. CDR3 nucleotides: TGTGCTAGTGGTTTGGGCGCCTACAATGAGCAGTTCTTC. It specifies CASGLGAYNEQFF.

This clone was observed a few times. The J gene is TRBJ2-1, the V gene TRBV6-1; 13 positions agree with TRBD2. J was trimmed by 4 bases and V by 11 bases; bases with no gene match: 8. Germline values: CDR1 MNHNS, CDR2 SASEGT. The CDR3 totals 15 residues. The DNA for the CDR3 is TGTGCCGCACAGGGACTAGCGGGACAGTACAATGAGCAGTTCTTC. It specifies CAAQGLAGQYNEQFF.

J is TRBJ2-7 and V is TRBV19, with 10 bases that match TRBD2. Germline V lookup: CDR1 LNHDA, CDR2 SQIVND (reference sequence). The J segment lost 7 bases and the V segment lost 4 bases, leaving 13 bases of the junction unmatched. This CDR3 comprises 16 residues. CDR3 region: CASSNLAGALPREQYF. CDR3 DNA sequence: TGTGCCAGTAGTAATCTAGCGGGGGCTTTACCGCGAGAGCAGTACTTC.

This chain uses TRBV2 with TRBJ2-5; a weak D match, TRBD1 (6 bases). The V end was cut by 7 bases, the J end by 0 bases, with 15 bases between. CDR3 length: 15 amino acids. Germline CDR1 SNHLY, CDR2 FYNNEI. The CDR3 DNA sequence: TGTGCCAGCACGGAATACAGGGTCCACCAAGAGACCCAGTACTTC. Amino acids: CASTEYRVHQETQYF.

The V call is TRBV28, the J call TRBJ1-1; no firm D call. From germline, CDR1 is MDHEN and CDR2 SYDVKM. V gave up 5 bases and J gave up 11 bases, with 12 bases separating them. The CDR3 runs 11 residues. CDR3 amino acids: CASSIPGGAFF. Written as DNA, the CDR3 is TGTGCCAGCAGTATTCCCGGAGGGGCTTTCTTT. Using reference TRBV28 and TRBJ1-1 for the parts outside the CDR3, the full variable domain is DVKVTQSSRYLVKRTGEKVFLECVQDMDHENMFWYRQDPGLGLRLIYFSYDVKMKEKGDIPEGYSVSREKKERFSLILESASTNQTSMYLCASSIPGGAFFGQGTRLTVV.

The rearrangement links TRBV15 to TRBJ2-1; TRBD2 aligns across 10 bases. Germline lookup yields CDR1 LNHNV and CDR2 YYDKDF (reference sequence). There are 15 residues in the CDR3. J was trimmed by 5 bases and V by 5 bases; bases with no gene match: 6. The CDR3 spells CATSRGLAVHNEQFF. The CDR3 region has the DNA TGTGCCACCAGCCGCGGACTAGCGGTCCACAATGAGCAGTTCTTC. The entire variable domain, with the rest obtained from reference TRBV15 and TRBJ2-1, is as follows: DAMVIQNPRYQVTQFGKPVTLSCSQTLNHNVMYWYQQKSSQAPKLLFHYYDKDFNNEADTPDNFQSRRPNTSFCFLDIRSPGLGDTAMYLCATSRGLAVHNEQFFGPGTRLTVL.

The chain is built from TRBV28 and TRBJ2-7; D possibly corresponds to TRBD1 (6 bases). Germline V gene data show CDR1 as MDHEN and CDR2 as SYDVKM. The CDR3 consists of 15 residues. Trimming removed 5 bases from V and 4 bases from J, with 18 bases in between. The CDR3 DNA reads TGTGCCAGCAGTGCGAACAGGGAAGGACCATACGAGCAGTACTTC. As protein: CASSANREGPYEQYF.

This clone was counted between two and nine times. The rearrangement joins TRBV4-3 to TRBJ2-1; TRBD2 matches 9 bases. The CDR3 totals 16 residues. Germline V gene lookup returns CDR1 LGHNA and CDR2 YSLEER. J gave up 3 bases and V 0 bases, and 3 bases lay outside the gene matches. This chain's CDR3 is CASSQDAGGSYNEQFF. DNA for the CDR3: TGCGCCAGCAGCCAAGATGCGGGAGGGAGCTACAATGAGCAGTTCTTC.

The V call is TRBV11-1, the J call TRBJ2-7; weak D call: TRBD1 (5 bases). This CDR3 spans 14 amino acids. In germline, CDR1 is SGHAT, CDR2 FQDESV (reference sequence). V was clipped by 5 bases and J by 3 bases, with 14 bases between them. CDR3 in DNA: TGTGCCAGCAGCACAGACAGAGCAGACTACGAGCAGTACTTC. It encodes CASSTDRADYEQYF.

The chain carries TRBV12-1 and TRBJ1-1. TRBV12-1 is a pseudogene. This CDR3 is built from 15 residues. CDR3 sequence: CASSFRGGQRTEAFF. CDR3 sequence (DNA): TGTGCCAGCAGCTTTCGCGGGGGGCAGAGGACTGAAGCTTTCTTT.

This chain uses TRBV27 with TRBJ2-5; D possibly corresponds to TRBD2 (5 bases). Germline CDR1 and CDR2: MNHEY and SMNVEV (reference sequence). This CDR3 has 17 amino acids. Trimming stripped 0 bases from V and 4 bases from J, with 18 bases between. The CDR3 DNA sequence: TGTGCCAGCAGTTTATCCCGGGCCGGAATAAGCGGAGAGACCCAGTACTTC. This gives the protein CASSLSRAGISGETQYF.

The gene calls are TRBV27 and TRBJ1-5; D is unresolved. CDR1 is MNHEY and CDR2 is SMNVEV in the germline V gene (reference sequence). Deletions cut 8 bases from V and 0 bases from J, with 8 bases between. The CDR3 is 13 residues long. The CDR3 here is CASAQYSNQPQHF. CDR3 DNA sequence: TGTGCCAGCGCCCAGTATAGCAATCAGCCCCAGCATTTT.

On this clone itself: The junction differs from germline at one of its ends, possibly a read error. The chain couples TRBV11-2 to TRBJ2-7; no clear D. Germline V gives CDR1 SGHAT, CDR2 FQNNGV. The CDR3 has 13 amino acids. The CDR3 DNA is TGTGCCAGCAGCCCCTCCCAGAGGTACGGGCAGTACTTC. Its protein is CASSPSQRYGQYF.

The chain is built from TRBV13 and TRBJ2-7; D may be TRBD2 (6 bases). Between the trimmed V and J ends, which lost 5 bases and 0 bases, there was a span of 23 bases. This CDR3 spans 18 amino acids. Germline CDR1 PRHDT, CDR2 FYEKMQ (reference sequence). CDR3 DNA sequence: TGTGCCAGCAGCCCAGACCTTGATAGCGGTCCTGGCTCCTACGAGCAGTACTTC. Amino acid sequence: CASSPDLDSGPGSYEQYF.